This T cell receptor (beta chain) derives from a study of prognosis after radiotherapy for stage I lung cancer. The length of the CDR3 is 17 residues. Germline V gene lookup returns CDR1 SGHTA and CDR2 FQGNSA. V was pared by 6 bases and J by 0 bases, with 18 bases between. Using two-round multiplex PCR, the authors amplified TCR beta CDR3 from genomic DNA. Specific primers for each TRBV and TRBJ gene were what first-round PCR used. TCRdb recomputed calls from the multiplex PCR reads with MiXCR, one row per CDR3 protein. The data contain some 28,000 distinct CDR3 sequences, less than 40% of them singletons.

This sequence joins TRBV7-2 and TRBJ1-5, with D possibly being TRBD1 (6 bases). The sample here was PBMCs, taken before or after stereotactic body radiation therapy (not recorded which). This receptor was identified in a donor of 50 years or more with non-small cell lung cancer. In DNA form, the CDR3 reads TGTGCCAGCAGTGCTAGCGAAGGACAGACTAGCAATCAGCCCCAGCATTTT. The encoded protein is CASSASEGQTSNQPQHF.